The subject of this entry is one TCR beta chain. Per the authors' pipeline: Quantification of nucleated cells was approximated via reference gene primer amplification. Measured with immunoSEQ multiplex PCR; TCRdb has only the in-frame clones, and not every one. The V and J calls and the clone size are those of that table, but D and trimming were determined from the DNA. Here the sample spans under 80,000 clones, about 89% being singletons. This record comes from a study of blood T cell repertoires in COVID-19. Across the whole study: Researchers got acute and convalescent COVID-19 samples from the United States, Italy and Spain. T cells, B-cell-depleted T cells, or PBMCs supplied cDNA or gDNA.

Trimming left V 2 bases short and J 4 bases short, with 13 bases between. Germline CDR1 reads SGHRS; CDR2 reads YFSETQ. CDR3 length: 15 amino acids. This receptor was taken from a man between 65 and 85 years old with active or convalescent COVID-19. This chain connects TRBV5-1 to TRBJ2-1; D might be TRBD2 (6 bases). Specimen: peripheral blood. The CDR3 DNA reads TGCGCCAGCAGCTTTGGAGGGAGCCCGTACAATGAGCAGTTCTTC. Protein product: CASSFGGSPYNEQFF.